This T cell receptor (beta chain) was captured by sequencing in a study of response to subunit inactivated influenza vaccine (dated by TCRdb to about 2018). Broadly, across the study: To follow how T cells responded to a trivalent subunit inactivated influenza vaccine, the researchers relied on deep quantitative profiling of the T cell receptor repertoire.

Paper-wide results and their limitations: According to the authors, only a limited number of new T cells may be recruited by each seasonal influenza vaccination.

The library was obtained by RT-PCR. The listed sequencing device is Illumina HiSeq 2500. Using fastp at Q25 and MiXCR, TCRdb reprocessed the public reads and kept productive beta chains. CDR3 protein sequences are deduplicated, and each keeps its most common genes and DNA. Present in this sample are hundreds of thousands of distinct CDR3 sequences, about 14% of which were seen just once. About 7.6% of the sample lies in the top ten. In the case of this clonotype: Its antigen remains undetermined. Per-base qualities were not stored, and no clone one base away is much larger.

Sample: PBMCs from blood, taken 14 to 15 days before vaccination. The sequence was collected from a man aged 45-65 years who received an inactivated influenza vaccine. Donor details come from another sample of the same person, matched by shared clones.

The CDR3 in this case is CASSGYSGSEQFF. The nucleotide sequence is TGTGCCAGCAGCGGTTATAGCGGGAGTGAGCAGTTCTTC. This chain is built from TRBV7-3 and TRBJ2-1; the junction holds 9 bases that match TRBD2. V trim: 5 bases; J trim: 9 bases; unmatched bases: 5. CDR1 and CDR2, per the germline V gene, are SGHTA and FQGTGA. Taken from cysteine to phenylalanine, the CDR3 has 13 residues. CDR3 DNA only is kept here, 39 bases in frame from base 1.